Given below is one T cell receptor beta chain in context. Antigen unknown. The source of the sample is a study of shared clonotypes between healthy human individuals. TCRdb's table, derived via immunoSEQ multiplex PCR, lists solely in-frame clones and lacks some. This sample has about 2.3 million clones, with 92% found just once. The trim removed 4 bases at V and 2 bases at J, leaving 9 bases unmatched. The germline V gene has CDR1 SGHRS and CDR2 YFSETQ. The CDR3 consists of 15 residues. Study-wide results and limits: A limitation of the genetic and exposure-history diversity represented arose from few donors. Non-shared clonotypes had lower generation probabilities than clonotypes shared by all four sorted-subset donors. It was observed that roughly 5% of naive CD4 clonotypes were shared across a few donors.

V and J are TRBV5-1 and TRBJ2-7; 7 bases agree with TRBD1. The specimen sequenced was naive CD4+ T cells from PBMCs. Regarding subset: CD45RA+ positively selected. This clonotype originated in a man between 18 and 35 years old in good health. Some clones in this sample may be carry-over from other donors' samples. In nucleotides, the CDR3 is TGCGCCAGCAGCAGAGGGACAGAGGGAACCTACGAGCAGTACTTC. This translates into CASSRGTEGTYEQYF.